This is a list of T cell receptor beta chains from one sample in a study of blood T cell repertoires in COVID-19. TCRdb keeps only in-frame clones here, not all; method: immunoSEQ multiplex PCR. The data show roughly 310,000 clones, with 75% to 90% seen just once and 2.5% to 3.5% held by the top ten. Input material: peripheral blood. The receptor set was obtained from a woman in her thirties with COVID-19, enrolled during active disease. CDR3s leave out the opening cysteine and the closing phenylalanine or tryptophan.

CDR3 protein: ASSLRGLYEQY
V gene: TRBV5-4

CDR3 protein: ASSQGLAGSYYEQY
V gene: TRBV3-1/TRBV3-2

CDR3 protein: ASSQGVGGLGTQY
V gene: TRBV25-1

CDR3 protein: ASSVSGQGYNEQF
V gene: TRBV9

CDR3 protein: ASTGQGALGYT
V gene: TRBV12-3/TRBV12-4

CDR3 protein: SVNQGQTEQF
V gene: TRBV29-1

CDR3 protein: ASSQTQGPTYEQY
V gene: TRBV4-2

CDR3 protein: AWSPGLAGGMDTQY
V gene: TRBV30

CDR3 protein: ASSLLFASGLYNEQF
V gene: TRBV28

CDR3 protein: SVRGTSGKFYEQY
V gene: TRBV29-1

CDR3 protein: ASSTTGIYGYT
V gene: TRBV5-1

CDR3 protein: ASSLREGPHEQF
V gene: TRBV7-6

CDR3 protein: ASSQGTATNEKLF
V gene: TRBV4-1

CDR3 protein: ASSQEVAVSTDTQY
V gene: TRBV4-1

CDR3 protein: SVEVAGADEQF
V gene: TRBV29-1

CDR3 protein: AWGQGWDTEAF
V gene: TRBV30

CDR3 protein: ASSLDRVSPLH
V gene: TRBV5-4

CDR3 protein: ASSLVDSGRASTQY
V gene: TRBV5-4

CDR3 protein: ASSFSSGNQPQH
V gene: TRBV5-6

CDR3 protein: ASSFSLDSSYEQY
V gene: TRBV5-1

CDR3 protein: ASSLQGLALH
V gene: TRBV12-3/TRBV12-4

CDR3 protein: ASGTGRTTNEQF
V gene: TRBV19

CDR3 protein: SVGLAGLGEQF
V gene: TRBV29-1

CDR3 protein: ASSQEEWEAQY
V gene: TRBV4-1

CDR3 protein: ASSETSGRTGELF
V gene: TRBV10-1

CDR3 protein: AWSRGGGMNEQF
V gene: TRBV30

CDR3 protein: SVEDRGTEAF
V gene: TRBV29-1

CDR3 protein: ASSLATTENIQY
V gene: TRBV5-1

CDR3 protein: ASSPGQQNYGYT
V gene: TRBV2

CDR3 protein: AISGGDASSYEQY
V gene: TRBV10-3

CDR3 protein: SVPKGQDRGNTEAF
V gene: TRBV29-1

CDR3 protein: ASSAGQATNEKLF
V gene: TRBV2

CDR3 protein: ASSPGASSGSFQVQETQY
V gene: TRBV7-3